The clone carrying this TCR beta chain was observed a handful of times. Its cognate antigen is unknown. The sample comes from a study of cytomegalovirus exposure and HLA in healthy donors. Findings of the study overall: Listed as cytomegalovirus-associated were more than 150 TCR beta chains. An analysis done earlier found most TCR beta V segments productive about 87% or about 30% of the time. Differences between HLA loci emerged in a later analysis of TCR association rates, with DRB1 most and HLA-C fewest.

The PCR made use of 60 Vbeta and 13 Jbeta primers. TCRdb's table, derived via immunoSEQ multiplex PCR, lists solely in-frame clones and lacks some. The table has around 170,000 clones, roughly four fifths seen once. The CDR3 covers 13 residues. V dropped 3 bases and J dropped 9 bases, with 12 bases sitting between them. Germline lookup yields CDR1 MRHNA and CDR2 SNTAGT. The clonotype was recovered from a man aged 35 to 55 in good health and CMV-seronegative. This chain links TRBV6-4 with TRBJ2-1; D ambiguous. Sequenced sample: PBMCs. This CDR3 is CASSEPPTGEQFF. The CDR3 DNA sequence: TGTGCCAGCAGTGAGCCGCCGACGGGTGAGCAGTTCTTC.